Below are 18 T cell receptor beta chains sequenced from a single sample in a study of shared T cell receptors in the human thymus. This table comes from immunoSEQ multiplex PCR, and its TCRdb copy is limited to in-frame clones, with some not included. The data contain more than 550,000 clones, approximately 85% of them singletons. These data were likewise used in another study, on human thymus T cells.

The source material was thymocytes. These receptors originate from a girl less than two years old with a congenital heart defect.

The chain combines TRBV4-3 with TRBJ2-7; D is uncertain. The CDR3 consists of 14 residues. V lost 0 bases and J lost 2, with 8 bases in between. Germline-derived CDR1 and CDR2 are LGHNA and YSLEER. CDR3 bases: TGCGCCAGCAGCCAAGAGGTCAGCGCCTACGAGCAGTACTTC. Translating it yields CASSQEVSAYEQYF.

The chain uses TRBV5-5 and TRBJ2-1; 7 nucleotides agree with TRBD1. Trimming removed 2 bases from V and 0 bases from J; junction bases left unmatched: 5. This CDR3 comprises 16 residues. The V gene's germline CDR1 is SGHKS and CDR2 YYEKEE (reference sequence). For the CDR3, the DNA is TGTGCCAGCAGCTTACCAGGGGGTCCCTCCTACAATGAGCAGTTCTTC. It codes for CASSLPGGPSYNEQFF.

The J gene is TRBJ1-1, the V gene TRBV7-9; no clear D. In germline, CDR1 is SEHNR, CDR2 FQNEAQ (reference sequence). This CDR3 contains 14 residues. Trimming pared 6 bases from V and 1 base from J, leaving 12 bases between. The CDR3: CASRSPPGNTEAFF. In DNA, the CDR3 is TGTGCCAGCAGGTCTCCCCCAGGGAACACTGAAGCTTTCTTT.

This clone was counted a single time. This rearrangement joins TRBV20-1 to TRBJ2-1; no firm D call. V was trimmed by 3 bases and J by 9 bases, leaving 9 bases between them. Germline V gives CDR1 DFQATT, CDR2 SNEGSKA (reference sequence). The CDR3 length is 11 residues. In DNA form, the CDR3 reads TGCAGTGCTAGTCTCAGGATTGAGCAGTTCTTC. It codes for CSASLRIEQFF.

V is TRBV12-5 and J is TRBJ2-5; TRBD1 agrees at 7 bases. Germline V gives CDR1 LGHNT, CDR2 FRNRAP. V lost 5 bases and J lost 4; bases outside the gene matches: 7. CDR3 size: 14 residues. The CDR3 sequence is CASGVRQGPETQYF. The CDR3 bases are TGTGCTAGTGGTGTAAGACAGGGCCCAGAGACCCAGTACTTC.

V and J are TRBV19 and TRBJ1-4; D unresolved. V gave up 6 bases and J gave up 4 bases, with 12 bases separating them. Germline assignment: CDR1 LNHDA and CDR2 SQIVND (reference sequence). This CDR3 contains 14 residues. CDR3 sequence reads: CASRETSHNEKLFF. DNA of the CDR3: TGTGCCAGTAGGGAGACCTCACATAATGAAAAACTGTTTTTT.

This clone appeared once. The chain employs TRBV6-1 and TRBJ1-2, with D perhaps matching TRBD1 (6 bases). CDR3 length equals 13 residues. V lost 4 bases and J 5 bases, leaving 11 bases between the germline ends. Germline V gene lookup returns CDR1 MNHNS and CDR2 SASEGT. The CDR3 DNA follows: TGTGCCAGCAGTGGAAGGACAGCTTATGGCTACACCTTC. The encoded protein is CASSGRTAYGYTF.

This clone came up a few times. The chain recombines TRBV27 with TRBJ2-5; D perhaps matches TRBD2 (6 bases). The germline V and J ends were trimmed by 4 bases and 5 bases, with 11 bases remaining between them. This CDR3 comprises 13 residues. Germline CDR1 and CDR2: MNHEY and SMNVEV (reference sequence). The CDR3, as DNA: TGTGCCAGCAGTTCTAAGGGAGGTGAGACCCAGTACTTC. Encoded protein: CASSSKGGETQYF.

V is TRBV10-3 and J is TRBJ2-7; TRBD2 agrees at 7 bases. The CDR3 has 16 residues. The V gene's germline CDR1 is ENHRY and CDR2 SYGVKD. The trim removed 4 bases at V and 3 bases at J, leaving 12 bases unmatched. The CDR3 DNA reads as TGTGCCATCAGTGGGGGTGGAGTCGGGGGGAACTACGAGCAGTACTTC. Protein: CAISGGGVGGNYEQYF.

V is TRBV11-2 and J is TRBJ2-7; TRBD1 matches 7 bases. This CDR3 has 14 residues. After removal of 5 bases from V and 2 bases from J, the junction contained 6 bases not matched to a gene. Germline values: CDR1 SGHAT, CDR2 FQNNGV. CDR3 in amino acids: CASSPAGTAYEQYF. CDR3 sequence (DNA): TGTGCCAGCAGCCCTGCAGGGACAGCCTACGAGCAGTACTTC.

V gene TRBV27 combines with J gene TRBJ1-1; 11 bases agree with TRBD1. The CDR3 extends over 16 amino acids. The germline gives CDR1 MNHEY, CDR2 SMNVEV (reference sequence). The junction had 10 bases not matched to a gene; V was cut back by 7 bases and J by 3 bases. The CDR3 sequence: CASTPGQGDGDTEAFF. The CDR3 coding sequence is TGTGCCAGCACACCGGGACAGGGGGATGGGGACACTGAAGCTTTCTTT.

This CDR3 reads CATKRGGQDEQFF. The CDR3 nucleotides are TGCGCCACCAAGCGGGGGGGCCAGGATGAGCAGTTCTTC. The gene calls are TRBV10-2 and TRBJ2-1; the match to TRBD2 covers 10 bases. The junction had 8 bases not matched to a gene; V was cut back by 10 bases and J by 8 bases. Germline CDR1 is WSHSY and CDR2 is SAAADI. CDR3 length equals 13 residues.

This chain connects TRBV19 to TRBJ1-6; no definite D call. CDR1 and CDR2 (germline): LNHDA, SQIVND (reference sequence). The V end was cut by 3 bases, the J end by 8 bases, with 26 bases between. The CDR3 totals 19 residues. The CDR3 sequence: CASSMEVHTSIERDSPLHF. CDR3 sequence (DNA): TGTGCCAGTAGTATGGAAGTACATACGTCGATAGAGCGAGATTCACCCCTCCACTTT. The full variable domain, rest sourced from reference TRBV19 and TRBJ1-6, is DGGITQSPKYLFRKEGQNVTLSCEQNLNHDAMYWYRQDPGQGLRLIYYSQIVNDFQKGDIAEGYSVSREKKESFPLTVTSAQKNPTAFYLCASSMEVHTSIERDSPLHFGNGTRLTVT.

The J gene is TRBJ1-2, the V gene TRBV5-1; a possible D gene is TRBD1 (5 bases). The CDR3 contains 16 residues. Germline V lookup: CDR1 SGHRS, CDR2 YFSETQ. The V and J ends lost 0 bases and 4 bases respectively, with 16 bases between them. CDR3 residues: CASSLETESLGYGYTF. As DNA, the CDR3 is TGCGCCAGCAGCTTGGAGACAGAGTCCTTAGGCTATGGCTACACCTTC. Looking up the rest from reference TRBV5-1 and TRBJ1-2 gives the full variable domain: KAGVTQTPRYLIKTRGQQVTLSCSPISGHRSVSWYQQTPGQGLQFLFEYFSETQRNKGNFPGRFSGRQFSNSRSEMNVSTLELGDSALYLCASSLETESLGYGYTFGSGTRLTVV.

Only a few counts were recorded for this clone. The chain carries TRBV5-6 and TRBJ2-7; D possibly corresponds to TRBD2 (5 bases). The CDR3 contains 14 residues. CDR1 is SGHDT, CDR2 YYEEEE, per germline. Trimming shortened V by 3 bases and J by 2 bases, and 12 bases separated the two germline ends. In DNA form, the CDR3 reads TGTGCCAGCAGCTGGCGGGCGTTCGCCTACGAGCAGTACTTC. Protein sequence: CASSWRAFAYEQYF.

V gene TRBV12-5 combines with J gene TRBJ2-1, with D perhaps TRBD1 (5 bases). Trimming removed 2 bases from V and 2 bases from J, with 10 bases in between. The CDR3 is 15 residues long. The V gene's germline CDR1 is LGHNT and CDR2 FRNRAP. As DNA, the CDR3 is TGTGCTAGTGGTTTGACACAGGCCGCCTACAATGAGCAGTTCTTC. Amino acids: CASGLTQAAYNEQFF.

The chain combines TRBV5-1 with TRBJ1-1; 8 positions match TRBD1. The CDR3 loop spans 14 amino acids. Germline CDR1 reads SGHRS; CDR2 reads YFSETQ. V dropped 0 bases and J dropped 4; count of bases not matched to a gene: 2. The CDR3 DNA follows: TGCGCCAGCAGCTTGGTAGACAGGGGCACTGAAGCTTTCTTT. It codes for CASSLVDRGTEAFF.

The chain carries TRBV15 and TRBJ1-5, with D possibly matching TRBD1 (5 bases). Trimming left V 4 bases short and J 0 bases short, with 13 bases between. The CDR3 has 16 residues. The germline CDR1 and CDR2 sequences are LNHNV and YYDKDF (reference sequence). The CDR3 reads CATSIGGGSSNQPQHF. CDR3 nucleotide sequence: TGTGCCACCAGCATTGGGGGGGGGTCTAGCAATCAGCCCCAGCATTTT.